Sequencing of this T cell receptor (beta chain) was carried out in a study of PD-L1 blockade in urothelial cancer. Study background: Male patients with bladder-origin urothelial cancer numbered about 85% of the 29.

Time point given: pretreatment peripheral blood. The trim removed 4 bases at V and 7 bases at J, leaving 9 bases unmatched. The germline gives CDR1 LNHDA, CDR2 SQIVND (reference sequence). This CDR3 has 15 residues. Here immunoSEQ multiplex PCR was the method, and the copy in TCRdb shows in-frame clones only, minus some. The sample has about 56,000 clones; approximately 85% are singletons. This chain joins TRBV19 and TRBJ2-1; 8 bases agree with TRBD2. The sequence derives from a man in his sixties or seventies with urothelial cancer. The sequenced sample was PBMCs, obtained around atezolizumab (anti-PD-L1) treatment. As DNA, the CDR3 is TGTGCCAGTAGTAGGCGGGGGGCGGAGGGAAATGAGCAGTTCTTC. It yields the protein CASSRRGAEGNEQFF.